This paragraph covers one T cell receptor beta chain sequence. Data came from immunoSEQ multiplex PCR; TCRdb stores just in-frame clones and leaves some out. The profile shows some 470,000 clones, roughly four fifths of them singletons. The data stem from a study of shared clonotypes between healthy human individuals. Germline V gives CDR1 ENHRY, CDR2 SYGVKD. The V gene lost 6 bases and the J gene lost 1 base, with 15 bases spanning the gap. This CDR3 is 16 amino acids long. This sequence was found in a middle-aged woman in good health. Some clones in this sample may be carry-over from other donors' samples. The chain combines TRBV10-3 with TRBJ2-2; D is perhaps TRBD1 or TRBD2 (5 bases each). The specimen was PBMCs. CDR3 region: CAIRGVGPQNTGELFF. CDR3 bases: TGTGCCATCAGGGGGGTGGGGCCGCAGAACACCGGGGAGCTGTTTTTT.